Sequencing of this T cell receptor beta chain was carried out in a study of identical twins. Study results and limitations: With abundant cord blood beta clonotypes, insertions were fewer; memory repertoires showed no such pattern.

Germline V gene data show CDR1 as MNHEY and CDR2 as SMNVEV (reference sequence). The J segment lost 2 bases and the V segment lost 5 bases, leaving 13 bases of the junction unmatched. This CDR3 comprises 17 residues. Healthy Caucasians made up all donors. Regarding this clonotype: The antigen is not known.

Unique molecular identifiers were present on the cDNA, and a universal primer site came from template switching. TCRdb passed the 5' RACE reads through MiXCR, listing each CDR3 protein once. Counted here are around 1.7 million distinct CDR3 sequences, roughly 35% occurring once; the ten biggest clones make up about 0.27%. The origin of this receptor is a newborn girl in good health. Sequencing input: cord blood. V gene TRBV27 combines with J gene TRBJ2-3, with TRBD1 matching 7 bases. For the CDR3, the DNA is TGTGCCAGCAGTCCCTTCGGAATCGGGACAGCCACAGATACGCAGTATTTT. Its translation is CASSPFGIGTATDTQYF.